Below, 14 T cell receptor beta chains from the same sample are listed, as sequenced in a study of shared clonotypes between healthy human individuals. Clones were read by immunoSEQ multiplex PCR, and TCRdb kept only the in-frame ones, dropping some. Of hundreds of thousands of clones in the sample, around 97% are singletons; the top ten hold 0.045% to 0.06%. Sequencing was performed on naive CD4+ T cells sorted from blood. The subset: CD45RA+ positively selected. The receptors were gathered from a woman in her twenties or thirties in good health.

The rearrangement links TRBV19 to TRBJ2-7; D might be TRBD1 (5 bases). Germline CDR1 reads LNHDA; CDR2 reads SQIVND (reference sequence). The CDR3 has 15 residues. Trimming left V 7 bases short and J 2 bases short, with 18 bases between. CDR3 bases: TGTGCCAGTAAGGGTGGGGCCACCCCTACCTACGAGCAGTACTTC. It is translated as CASKGGATPTYEQYF.

V gene TRBV28 combines with J gene TRBJ1-2, with D possibly matching TRBD1 (6 bases). Trimming shortened V by 2 bases and J by 7 bases, and 14 bases separated the two germline ends. This CDR3 comprises 14 residues. Germline CDR1 reads MDHEN; CDR2 reads SYDVKM. CDR3 DNA sequence: TGTGCCAGCAGTTTACTGGGGGGCGCACGTGGCTACACCTTC. Protein: CASSLLGGARGYTF.

This sequence joins TRBV11-2 and TRBJ2-1; 7 positions match TRBD2. V dropped 5 bases and J dropped 0; count of bases not matched to a gene: 7. CDR3 size: 16 residues. Looked up from germline, CDR1 is SGHAT and CDR2 is FQNNGV. The CDR3 DNA is TGTGCCAGCAGCAGGATAGCGGGCGACTCCTACAATGAGCAGTTCTTC. Translated, it gives CASSRIAGDSYNEQFF.

The J gene is TRBJ1-1, the V gene TRBV28; TRBD1 aligns across 10 bases. Trimming removed 6 bases from V and 11 bases from J; junction bases left unmatched: 9. The CDR3 runs 13 residues. Per the germline V gene, CDR1 is MDHEN and CDR2 is SYDVKM. For the CDR3, the DNA is TGTGCCAGCAGCCCCGACAGGGGGCTGAAGGCTTTCTTT. The encoded protein is CASSPDRGLKAFF.

The chain carries TRBV10-3 and TRBJ2-7, with D possibly matching TRBD2 (6 bases). The CDR3 consists of 12 residues. Germline values: CDR1 ENHRY, CDR2 SYGVKD. The V gene lost 2 bases and the J gene lost 6 bases, with 8 bases spanning the gap. The CDR3 here is CAISEGEVEQYF. The CDR3 DNA reads TGTGCCATCAGTGAGGGGGAGGTCGAGCAGTACTTC.

V gene TRBV7-9 combines with J gene TRBJ2-7; TRBD1 is a possible D gene (5 bases). The CDR3 spans 13 residues. The V gene lost 8 bases and the J gene lost 7 bases, with 18 bases spanning the gap. CDR1 and CDR2 (germline): SEHNR, FQNEAQ (reference sequence). CDR3 region: CASRRAASREQYF. The CDR3, as DNA: TGTGCCAGCCGCAGGGCCGCTTCAAGAGAGCAGTACTTC.

The chain joins TRBV30 to TRBJ1-5, with 7 positions matching TRBD1. The germline gives CDR1 GTSNPN, CDR2 SVGIG (reference sequence). The CDR3 contains 13 residues. Losses at the gene ends were 2 bases for V and 5 bases for J; bases not matched to a gene: 3. CDR3 coding DNA: TGTGCCTGGAGTCAAGGGGGCGATCAGCCCCAGCATTTT. Encoded protein: CAWSQGGDQPQHF.

On this clone: The identical CDR3 is also encoded by other nucleotide sequences in the sample. V gene TRBV29-1 combines with J gene TRBJ1-1; no firm D call. The CDR3 runs 12 residues. Trimming removed 6 bases from V and 1 base from J, with 9 bases in between. Germline CDR1 and CDR2: SQVTM and ANQGSEA. CDR3 sequence reads: CSVTGRNTEAFF. Here the CDR3 DNA reads TGCAGCGTGACCGGGAGGAACACTGAAGCTTTCTTT.

The table lists this clone with a count of one. The V gene is TRBV27, the J gene TRBJ2-1; 13 bases align to TRBD2. The CDR3 is 18 amino acids. J was trimmed by 7 bases and V by 3 bases; bases with no gene match: 12. Germline values: CDR1 MNHEY, CDR2 SMNVEV (reference sequence). Here the CDR3 DNA reads TGTGCCAGCAGTTTTCTGGGGAGCACTAGCGGGAGGGCGAATGAGCAGTTCTTC. It codes for CASSFLGSTSGRANEQFF.

The CDR3, as DNA: TGTGCCAGCAGCTCCCCGGTCTGGGACGATACGCAGTATTTT. Its protein product is CASSSPVWDDTQYF. The chain employs TRBV5-6 and TRBJ2-3; D may correspond to TRBD1 or TRBD2 (5 bases each). V lost 3 bases to trimming and J lost 6 bases, with 14 bases between them. The CDR3 spans 14 residues. Germline V CDR1 and CDR2: SGHDT, YYEEEE.

This chain connects TRBV20-1 to TRBJ2-5; 7 nucleotides match TRBD1. Near its end, the DNA agrees better with TRBJ2-7, so the J call may be wrong. There are 11 residues in the CDR3. Germline V gene lookup returns CDR1 DFQATT and CDR2 SNEGSKA (reference sequence). CDR3 loop: CSATTGAEQYF. CDR3 coding DNA: TGCAGTGCTACTACAGGGGCCGAGCAGTACTTC.

The chain has TRBV28 and TRBJ2-3; 9 nucleotides agree with TRBD2. There are 17 residues in the CDR3. Germline trimming cut 2 bases from V and 5 bases from J; bases unmatched to any gene: 11. Germline V gives CDR1 MDHEN, CDR2 SYDVKM. DNA for the CDR3: TGTGCCAGCAGTTTAGGCCTAGCGGGGAGTGGGGGAGATACGCAGTATTTT. This codes for CASSLGLAGSGGDTQYF.

The chain links TRBV29-1 to TRBJ1-1; D possibly corresponds to TRBD1 (5 bases). The CDR3 spans 12 residues. Between the trimmed V and J ends, which lost 7 bases and 1 base, there was a span of 10 bases. Germline CDR1 reads SQVTM; CDR2 reads ANQGSEA. The CDR3 spells CSAGGRNTEAFF. The CDR3 DNA sequence: TGCAGCGCTGGGGGGAGGAACACTGAAGCTTTCTTT.

This rearrangement joins TRBV19 to TRBJ2-2, with D unresolved. Germline loops: CDR1 LNHDA, CDR2 SQIVND (reference sequence). V lost 1 base, J lost 4 bases, and 7 bases lay in between. The CDR3 is 14 amino acids. As DNA, the CDR3 is TGTGCCAGTAGTATAGGGCTGTCCACCGGGGAGCTGTTTTTT. It codes for CASSIGLSTGELFF.